These 11 T cell receptor beta chains share one sample of origin, sequenced in a study of CD8 T cells in Susac syndrome. An input of 0.5 to 1 ug of RNA was subjected to reverse transcription using random hexamers. TCRdb used MiXCR to reprocess the immunoSEQ multiplex PCR reads, holding one entry per CDR3 protein. The table includes 150,000 to 200,000 distinct CDR3 sequences, 85% to 95% detected once. Sequencing input: CD4+ T cells from PBMCs. The origin of the receptors is a human donor with Susac syndrome.

This rearrangement joins TRBV2 to TRBJ2-2; 7 bases agree with TRBD1. Losses at the gene ends were 7 bases for V and 1 base for J; bases not matched to a gene: 6. Germline CDR1 is SNHLY and CDR2 is FYNNEI. The length of the CDR3 is 15 residues. CDR3 bases: TGTGCCAGCACCCATCGGACAGGGAACACCGGGGAGCTGTTTTTT. Protein: CASTHRTGNTGELFF.

V and J are TRBV20-1 and TRBJ2-1; 13 bases agree with TRBD2. The V and J ends lost 4 bases and 0 bases, in that order; junction bases with no gene match: 9. CDR1 is DFQATT and CDR2 is SNEGSKA in the germline V gene (reference sequence). The CDR3 sequence is 18 residues long. The CDR3 region has the DNA TGCAGTGCTAAAAAGGGACTAGCGGGGAAAAGCTCCTACAATGAGCAGTTCTTC. This translates into CSAKKGLAGKSSYNEQFF.

The CDR3 bases are TGTGCCAGTAGTGTCGGACTAGCGGGAAACTACGAGCAGTACTTC. Translated, it gives CASSVGLAGNYEQYF. The gene calls are TRBV19 and TRBJ2-7, with TRBD2 identical over 12 bases. The germline CDR1 and CDR2 sequences are LNHDA and SQIVND (reference sequence). The CDR3 runs 15 residues. V lost 5 bases to trimming and J lost 3 bases; unmatched junction nucleotides: 5.

The rearrangement uses TRBV5-1 and TRBJ1-1; 7 bases map to TRBD1. Per the germline V gene, CDR1 is SGHRS and CDR2 is YFSETQ. The J segment lost 0 bases and the V segment lost 4 bases, leaving 3 bases of the junction unmatched. The length of the CDR3 is 14 residues. CDR3 in DNA: TGCGCCAGCAGCAAAGGGACAGTGAACACTGAAGCTTTCTTT. This encodes CASSKGTVNTEAFF.

The rearrangement links TRBV15 to TRBJ1-5, with 9 bases aligning to TRBD1. V lost 3 bases to trimming and J lost 11 bases; unmatched junction nucleotides: 11. The germline CDR1 and CDR2 sequences are LNHNV and YYDKDF (reference sequence). The CDR3 has 15 amino acids. In nucleotides, the CDR3 is TGTGCCACCAGCAGGGGGGGACAGGGTAGGGGGGCCCAGCATTTT. It translates to CATSRGGQGRGAQHF.

The DNA for the CDR3 is TGCGCCAGCAGCCCGGGACAAAACAATCAGCCCCAGCATTTT. Its translation: CASSPGQNNQPQHF. The chain joins TRBV5-1 to TRBJ1-5; D perhaps matches TRBD1 (6 bases). Germline V lookup: CDR1 SGHRS, CDR2 YFSETQ. The V end was cut by 4 bases, the J end by 3 bases, with 11 bases between. This CDR3 region has 14 residues.

The chain employs TRBV6-5 and TRBJ1-4; D ambiguous. Germline CDR1 reads MNHEY; CDR2 reads SVGAGI. This CDR3 has 15 residues. Deletions cut 7 bases from V and 0 bases from J, with 12 bases between. This CDR3 reads CASMPITPTNEKLFF. CDR3 bases: TGTGCCAGCATGCCGATTACTCCAACTAATGAAAAACTGTTTTTT.

This chain joins TRBV10-3 and TRBJ2-1; D is perhaps TRBD2 (5 bases). The V gene's germline CDR1 is ENHRY and CDR2 SYGVKD. V was cut by 5 bases and J by 10 bases, with 21 bases left in between. This CDR3 comprises 15 residues. The CDR3 loop is CAISPTGTYREEQFF. The CDR3 region has the DNA TGTGCCATCAGTCCGACTGGAACCTATAGGGAGGAGCAGTTCTTC.

The rearrangement joins TRBV29-1 to TRBJ1-2, with D maybe TRBD1 (6 bases). CDR3 size: 16 residues. Germline V gives CDR1 SQVTM, CDR2 ANQGSEA. Trimming took off 5 bases at V and 0 bases at J, with 19 bases between the two ends. CDR3 sequence (DNA): TGCAGCGTTACTTACTGGACAGCTAAATCTAACTATGGCTACACCTTC. As protein: CSVTYWTAKSNYGYTF.

V is TRBV15 and J is TRBJ2-5; D perhaps matches TRBD1 (5 bases). The V end lost 0 bases, the J end lost 1 base, and 9 bases lay between the germline ends. The CDR3 length is 15 residues. Looked up from germline, CDR1 is LNHNV and CDR2 is YYDKDF (reference sequence). CDR3 coding DNA: TGTGCCACCAGCAGAGATAGGGGCAGCCAAGAGACCCAGTACTTC. Protein product: CATSRDRGSQETQYF.

The chain uses TRBV29-1 and TRBJ1-4; possible D gene TRBD1, 5 bases. V dropped 5 bases and J dropped 6 bases, with 13 bases sitting between them. The CDR3 runs to 13 residues. The germline V gene encodes CDR1 SQVTM and CDR2 ANQGSEA. In DNA, the CDR3 is TGCAGCGTTCTGACCGGCAGGGATGAAAAACTGTTTTTT. It translates to CSVLTGRDEKLFF. The whole variable domain, remainder taken from reference TRBV29-1 and TRBJ1-4, is SAVISQKPSRDICQRGTSLTIQCQVDSQVTMMFWYRQQPGQSLTLIATANQGSEATYESGFVIDKFPISRPNLTFSTLTVSNMSPEDSSIYLCSVLTGRDEKLFFGSGTQLSVL.